These T cell receptor beta chains were read from a single sample in a study of T cells in tuberculosis. TCRdb keeps only in-frame clones here, not all; method: immunoSEQ multiplex PCR. Of roughly 35,000 clones detected, over 85% appear once; the ten largest clones hold more than 6.5%. Sequenced material: PBMCs. The receptors here all came from a donor between 10 and 29 years old with latent tuberculosis or without tuberculosis infection. The conserved cysteine and the conserved F or W are not part of the CDR3 here. A clone size is listed for some rows: how often the clone was seen (once, few, many), or a class if it is expanded.

abundance: NA; j_gene: TRBJ1-2; v_gene: TRBV5-8; CDR3aa: AGDRQKGYGYT
abundance: NA; j_gene: TRBJ2-2; v_gene: TRBV5-1; CDR3aa: ASSWGPAWGELF
abundance: NA; j_gene: TRBJ1-1; v_gene: TRBV4-3; CDR3aa: ASSQDFVNTEAF
abundance: NA; j_gene: TRBJ2-1; v_gene: TRBV7-9; CDR3aa: ASSPRTSGDYNEQF
abundance: NA; j_gene: TRBJ2-7; v_gene: TRBV13; CDR3aa: ASSRWERTDFGEQY
abundance: NA; j_gene: TRBJ1-5; v_gene: TRBV19; CDR3aa: ASSQSSQGQGLFRPQH
abundance: NA; j_gene: TRBJ1-1; v_gene: TRBV9; CDR3aa: ASSVTGQKVTEAF
abundance: NA; j_gene: TRBJ2-3; v_gene: TRBV5-1; CDR3aa: ASSLRGSTDTQY
abundance: NA; j_gene: TRBJ1-1; v_gene: TRBV6-5; CDR3aa: ASSYTGQGNTEAF
abundance: NA; j_gene: TRBJ1-2; v_gene: TRBV13; CDR3aa: ASTNPRYGYT
abundance: NA; j_gene: TRBJ2-1; v_gene: TRBV5-6; CDR3aa: ASVGRSAPNEQF
abundance: NA; j_gene: TRBJ2-7; v_gene: TRBV18; CDR3aa: ASSPLPPGDYEQY
abundance: NA; j_gene: TRBJ1-2; v_gene: TRBV6-5; CDR3aa: ASRQNTNYGYT
abundance: NA; j_gene: TRBJ2-5; v_gene: TRBV14; CDR3aa: ASSQVLPGQGSETQY
abundance: NA; j_gene: TRBJ2-4; v_gene: TRBV28; CDR3aa: ASRLTGGDIQY
abundance: NA; j_gene: TRBJ1-5; v_gene: TRBV6-1; CDR3aa: ASSGLLLAPGPQH
abundance: NA; j_gene: TRBJ1-2; v_gene: TRBV4-1; CDR3aa: ASSQETGTANYGYT
abundance: NA; j_gene: TRBJ1-2; v_gene: TRBV6-4; CDR3aa: ASSDSRTGGYGYT
abundance: NA; j_gene: TRBJ2-1; v_gene: TRBV5-1; CDR3aa: ASSLEGVEQF
abundance: NA; j_gene: TRBJ2-3; v_gene: TRBV7-2; CDR3aa: ASSSTSGVTDTQY
abundance: NA; j_gene: TRBJ2-7; v_gene: TRBV5-1; CDR3aa: ASRGSKYYEQY
abundance: NA; j_gene: TRBJ2-3; v_gene: TRBV19; CDR3aa: ASSISVGGAADTQY
abundance: NA; j_gene: TRBJ1-1; v_gene: TRBV6-6; CDR3aa: ASSSSDSLNTEAF
abundance: NA; j_gene: TRBJ2-7; v_gene: TRBV5-1; CDR3aa: ASSRSTDGYEQY
abundance: few; j_gene: TRBJ1-1; v_gene: TRBV27; CDR3aa: ASSLDRLNTEAF
abundance: NA; j_gene: TRBJ1-2; v_gene: TRBV30; CDR3aa: AWRPQGNYGYT
abundance: NA; j_gene: TRBJ1-5; v_gene: TRBV10-2; CDR3aa: ASSVGSPIEPQH
abundance: NA; j_gene: TRBJ2-1; v_gene: TRBV7-2; CDR3aa: ASSLRLAGAGQGNEQF
abundance: NA; j_gene: TRBJ1-3; v_gene: TRBV11-3; CDR3aa: ASSLGTTGNTIY
abundance: NA; j_gene: TRBJ1-5; v_gene: TRBV4-3; CDR3aa: ASIPRVGGGDSNQPQH
abundance: NA; j_gene: TRBJ2-7; v_gene: TRBV6-1; CDR3aa: ASSETRQGRYEQY
abundance: once; j_gene: TRBJ2-1; v_gene: TRBV11-1; CDR3aa: ASSLMRHEQF
abundance: NA; j_gene: TRBJ1-2; v_gene: TRBV5-1; CDR3aa: ASSLAQGFSGYT
abundance: NA; j_gene: TRBJ1-1; v_gene: TRBV27; CDR3aa: ASSLSRDTEAF
abundance: NA; j_gene: TRBJ1-1; v_gene: TRBV4-1; CDR3aa: ASSQVQTGRGEEAF
abundance: NA; j_gene: TRBJ2-3; v_gene: TRBV28; CDR3aa: ASSLSGGAADTQY
abundance: NA; j_gene: TRBJ2-6; v_gene: TRBV5-1; CDR3aa: ASSLDGTGGNVYVPNVLT
abundance: NA; j_gene: TRBJ2-7; v_gene: TRBV27; CDR3aa: ASSLSTINEQY
abundance: NA; j_gene: TRBJ2-1; v_gene: TRBV27; CDR3aa: ASSWTSGGREQF
abundance: NA; j_gene: TRBJ2-7; v_gene: TRBV19; CDR3aa: ASSIEEPPTYEQY
abundance: NA; j_gene: TRBJ1-2; v_gene: TRBV11-2; CDR3aa: ASSFRSNYGYT
abundance: NA; j_gene: TRBJ1-6; v_gene: TRBV5-5; CDR3aa: ASSLLTSNSPLH
abundance: NA; j_gene: TRBJ1-2; v_gene: TRBV9; CDR3aa: ASSVGTGLGYGYT
abundance: NA; j_gene: TRBJ1-1; v_gene: TRBV4-3; CDR3aa: ASSLTGEGLQAF
abundance: NA; j_gene: TRBJ2-2; v_gene: TRBV5-1; CDR3aa: ASSLWRGDSAGELF
abundance: NA; j_gene: TRBJ1-4; v_gene: TRBV6-1; CDR3aa: ASSELGAPNEKLF
abundance: NA; j_gene: TRBJ2-6; v_gene: TRBV27; CDR3aa: ASSLSHLLAGGFSGANVLT
abundance: few; j_gene: TRBJ2-3; v_gene: TRBV7-9; CDR3aa: ASSLSFVADTQY
abundance: NA; j_gene: TRBJ1-4; v_gene: TRBV7-6; CDR3aa: ASSLGQDNEKLF
abundance: NA; j_gene: TRBJ1-6; v_gene: TRBV27; CDR3aa: ASRVQFDSPLH
abundance: NA; j_gene: TRBJ2-1; v_gene: TRBV30; CDR3aa: AWRYGASSYNEQF
abundance: NA; j_gene: TRBJ1-2; v_gene: TRBV6-5; CDR3aa: ASSYEETYGYT
abundance: NA; j_gene: TRBJ2-7; v_gene: TRBV27; CDR3aa: ASSPDRVWSYEQY
abundance: NA; j_gene: TRBJ2-7; v_gene: TRBV4-3; CDR3aa: ASSRRQGISYEQY
abundance: NA; j_gene: TRBJ1-2; v_gene: TRBV6-5; CDR3aa: ASSDETGSGGYT
abundance: NA; j_gene: TRBJ2-2; v_gene: TRBV9; CDR3aa: ASSVASGGNTGELF
abundance: NA; j_gene: TRBJ2-7; v_gene: TRBV2; CDR3aa: ASIGTSGGLTYEQY
abundance: NA; j_gene: TRBJ2-7; v_gene: TRBV6-5; CDR3aa: ASSSDRVRTYEQY
abundance: NA; j_gene: TRBJ1-5; v_gene: TRBV27; CDR3aa: ASSHQTSGNQPQH